This TCR beta chain derives from a study of beta chain features in type 1 diabetes. All of the isolated RNA was reverse transcribed, so expressed TCRB transcripts were sequenced. The study sequenced naive, central memory and regulatory T cell samples to an average of about 3.57 million reads. Data came from immunoSEQ multiplex PCR; TCRdb stores just in-frame clones and leaves some out. The repertoire holds 600,000 to 700,000 clones, with roughly an eighth as singletons. Germline CDR1 reads GTSNPN; CDR2 reads SVGIG (reference sequence). The ends lost 3 bases at V and 0 bases at J; junction bases unmatched: 2. The CDR3 extends over 15 amino acids. As for this clone: Its specificity is not known.

Study-level findings and limits: When VDJ junctions were examined, type 1 diabetes patients showed fewer insertions and more deletions. People with Type 1 diabetes carried modestly yet significantly shorter TCRB CDR3s in all four CD4+ subsets. Possibly, sequencing cDNA over-represented cells that had high TCR expression levels.

Every donor had blood drawn once into heparin, roughly 120 mL on average. This rearrangement joins TRBV30 to TRBJ2-7; 13 positions match TRBD2. Sequencing input: naive CD4+ T cells from blood. This TCR was sampled from a man younger than 35 with type 1 diabetes. CDR3 in amino acids: CAWRTSGGRSYEQYF. The DNA of the CDR3 is TGTGCCTGGAGGACTAGCGGGGGGCGCTCCTACGAGCAGTACTTC.